This T cell receptor (beta chain) was identified in a study of blood T cell repertoires in COVID-19. Study-wide context: Sites in the United States, Italy and Spain provided acute and convalescent COVID-19 samples. T cells, B-cell-depleted T cells, or PBMCs provided the cDNA or gDNA that served as material.

As originally analysed: Amplification of reference gene primers was used by the study to estimate nucleated cell counts. Assay: immunoSEQ multiplex PCR; the TCRdb copy retains only in-frame clones and omits some. V, J and clone size are taken as reported in that table, and D and trimming were inferred from the DNA itself. This table has roughly 100,000 clones, approximately 91% appearing once. The CDR3 contains 15 residues. Germline lookup yields CDR1 SGHVS and CDR2 FQNEAQ. V lost 2 bases, J lost 4 bases, and 14 bases lay in between. This clonotype was sampled from a young man with acute or convalescent COVID-19. The chain is built from TRBV7-8 and TRBJ1-2; D is uncertain. What was sequenced was peripheral blood. The CDR3 DNA is TGTGCCAGCAGCTTACCTGGGTCAGGTCTCTATGGCTACACCTTC. It encodes CASSLPGSGLYGYTF.